This T cell receptor (beta chain) was captured by sequencing in a study of metastatic and nonmetastatic thyroid tumors. In the study overall: Repertoire comparison spanned blood and tumor or nodule tissue of malignant and benign thyroid patients. Study findings and constraints: Compared with benign nodules, malignant thyroid tumors were reported to have significantly higher TCR beta diversity in both blood and tumor.

Thyroid surgery was preceded by no treatment in any patient. This clone was observed at least ten times. The antigen is unknown. Germline values: CDR1 WSHSY, CDR2 SAAADI. V lost 2 bases, J lost 3 bases, and 5 bases lay in between. CDR3 size: 12 residues. As processed by the authors: CDR3 was compared across clinicopathological groups, and the resulting differences were used to build a distant-metastasis classifier for papillary thyroid cancer. MiXCR re-clonotyped the PCR reads for TCRdb. The V and J calls reflect TCRdb's pipeline rather than the authors' work. The sample lists almost 85,000 clones, 9.5% to 15% occurring once.

This clonotype was sampled from a female donor with papillary thyroid cancer or a benign thyroid nodule (not recorded which). Some clones in this sample may be carry-over from other donors' samples. Sequencing was done on a sample of tumor tissue. The rearrangement links TRBV10-2 to TRBJ2-7; D unclear. CDR3 in amino acids: CASSEQFYEQYF. CDR3 in DNA: TGCGCCAGCAGTGAGCAGTTCTACGAGCAGTACTTC.